These 27 T cell receptor beta chains originate from one sample sequenced in a study of identifying expanded T cells in peripheral blood. The protocol was immunoSEQ multiplex PCR, while the TCRdb copy is restricted to in-frame clones and leaves out a portion. This table holds some 75,000 clones, around 90% found once. The specimen was blood. The receptor set was obtained from a person aged 18 to 75 in good health.

The chain has TRBV12-2 and TRBJ1-1. TRBV12-2 is tagged as a pseudogene. The CDR3 runs 16 residues. CDR3 bases: TGTGCAAGTCGCCGACTAGGAGGCTACAGGGTACCTGAAGCTTTCTTT. It yields the protein CASRRLGGYRVPEAFF.

V is TRBV18 and J is TRBJ2-7, with D uncertain. Germline V gene data show CDR1 as KGHSH and CDR2 as LQKENI. Trimming removed 5 bases from V and 3 bases from J, with 5 bases in between. The CDR3 is made up of 11 amino acids. Here the CDR3 reads CASSDLYEQYF. CDR3 bases: TGTGCCAGCTCAGACCTCTACGAGCAGTACTTC. Full variable domain (remainder filled in from reference TRBV18 and TRBJ2-7): NAGVMQNPRHLVRRRGQEARLRCSPMKGHSHVYWYRQLPEEGLKFMVYLQKENIIDESGMPKERFSAEFPKEGPSILRIQQVVRGDSAAYFCASSDLYEQYFGPGTRLTVT.

V usage is TRBV11-3 and J usage is TRBJ1-1; 7 positions match TRBD1. The CDR3 runs 14 residues. The trim removed 4 bases at V and 3 bases at J, leaving 5 bases unmatched. The germline CDR1 and CDR2 sequences are SGHNT and YENEEA. CDR3 region: CASSSGQGDTEAFF. CDR3 DNA: TGTGCCAGCAGCTCAGGGCAGGGGGACACTGAAGCTTTCTTT.

The genes are TRBV5-6 and TRBJ2-1; 9 nucleotides line up with TRBD1. From germline, CDR1 is SGHDT and CDR2 YYEEEE. Trimming removed 4 bases from V and 7 bases from J; junction bases left unmatched: 18. This CDR3 spans 18 amino acids. CDR3 amino acids: CASSPGPGQGGLGNEQFF. The CDR3 DNA is TGTGCCAGCAGCCCAGGTCCGGGACAGGGAGGTTTGGGTAATGAGCAGTTCTTC.

This clone occurred a few times. V usage is TRBV5-1 and J usage is TRBJ1-6, with D hard to call. Germline assignment: CDR1 SGHRS and CDR2 YFSETQ. V was cut by 0 bases and J by 5 bases, with 0 bases left in between. This CDR3 spans 12 amino acids. The CDR3 sequence is CASSLDNSPLHF. CDR3 sequence (DNA): TGCGCCAGCAGCTTGGATAATTCACCCCTCCACTTT. Looking up the rest from reference TRBV5-1 and TRBJ1-6 gives the full variable domain: KAGVTQTPRYLIKTRGQQVTLSCSPISGHRSVSWYQQTPGQGLQFLFEYFSETQRNKGNFPGRFSGRQFSNSRSEMNVSTLELGDSALYLCASSLDNSPLHFGNGTRLTVT.

The CDR3, as DNA: TGTGCCAGCAGTCTTACAGGGGAACCCGGAAACACCATATATTTT. Its translation: CASSLTGEPGNTIYF. This rearrangement joins TRBV7-2 to TRBJ1-3; TRBD1 aligns across 7 bases. CDR3 length: 15 amino acids. V was pared by 6 bases and J by 4 bases, with 9 bases of the junction left unmatched. The germline V gene encodes CDR1 SGHTA and CDR2 FQGNSA.

J is TRBJ1-5 and V is TRBV2; 11 bases map to TRBD1. Germline values: CDR1 SNHLY, CDR2 FYNNEI. The V gene end was trimmed by 6 bases and the J gene end by 6 bases; junction bases not matched to a gene: 7. There are 15 residues in the CDR3. In DNA form, the CDR3 reads TGTGCCAGCAGCGCAGTGGACAGGGGGCCTCAGCCCCAGCATTTT. Translation gives CASSAVDRGPQPQHF.

The chain joins TRBV29-1 to TRBJ1-2; D remains unclear. Germline values: CDR1 SQVTM, CDR2 ANQGSEA. The V gene lost 4 bases and the J gene lost 0 bases, with 9 bases spanning the gap. The CDR3 runs to 13 residues. The DNA of the CDR3 is TGCAGCGTTGGGGCCCAAGCTAACTATGGCTACACCTTC. Translation gives CSVGAQANYGYTF.

This chain joins TRBV19 and TRBJ2-2; D assignment may be TRBD1 or TRBD2 (5 bases each). V gave up 3 bases and J gave up 6 bases, with 11 bases separating them. CDR3 size: 14 residues. Germline CDR1 reads LNHDA; CDR2 reads SQIVND (reference sequence). CDR3 DNA sequence: TGTGCCAGTAGTATGGTTGGGGGTTCCGGGGAGCTGTTTTTT. Translating gives CASSMVGGSGELFF. Combining the CDR3 with reference TRBV19 and TRBJ2-2 gives the whole variable domain DGGITQSPKYLFRKEGQNVTLSCEQNLNHDAMYWYRQDPGQGLRLIYYSQIVNDFQKGDIAEGYSVSREKKESFPLTVTSAQKNPTAFYLCASSMVGGSGELFFGEGSRLTVL.

The V and J genes are TRBV15 and TRBJ1-5; 8 bases map to TRBD1. The CDR3 sequence is 16 residues long. Germline loops: CDR1 LNHNV, CDR2 YYDKDF (reference sequence). Unmatched junction bases numbered 4, after V lost 3 bases and J lost 0 bases. The CDR3 DNA follows: TGTGCCACCAGCAGGGGGACAGGTTTTAGCAATCAGCCCCAGCATTTT. This translates into CATSRGTGFSNQPQHF. Full variable domain (rest looked up from reference TRBV15 and TRBJ1-5): DAMVIQNPRYQVTQFGKPVTLSCSQTLNHNVMYWYQQKSSQAPKLLFHYYDKDFNNEADTPDNFQSRRPNTSFCFLDIRSPGLGDTAMYLCATSRGTGFSNQPQHFGDGTRLSIL.

This clone was seen more than once but under ten times. The chain joins TRBV9 to TRBJ2-1; 9 bases line up with TRBD1. The germline V gene encodes CDR1 SGDLS and CDR2 YYNGEE. The CDR3 covers 14 residues. V dropped 4 bases and J dropped 10; count of bases not matched to a gene: 9. The CDR3 protein is CASSLGTGSTEQFF. The CDR3 DNA reads TGTGCCAGCAGCCTCGGGACAGGGTCAACCGAGCAGTTCTTC.

This clone was detected only a few times. An end of the junction does not agree with germline; a read error may underlie this. The J gene is TRBJ2-5, the V gene TRBV14; 8 bases are a match to TRBD2. Per the germline V gene, CDR1 is SGHDN and CDR2 is FVKESK. This CDR3 is 16 amino acids long. The CDR3 bases are TGTGCCAGCAGTCAAGGCGGGAGCGGGGGTGGAGAGACCCAGTACTTC. It is translated as CASSQGGSGGGETQYF.

This clone has a single count. Here the CDR3 reads CASSRTDGETQYF. The CDR3 DNA reads TGTGCCAGCAGTAGGACGGACGGGGAGACCCAGTACTTC. The chain joins TRBV2 to TRBJ2-5; D call uncertain. Germline CDR1 is SNHLY and CDR2 is FYNNEI. Trimming stripped 5 bases from V and 5 bases from J, with 12 bases between. The CDR3 is 13 residues long.

In DNA form, the CDR3 reads TGTGCCAGCAGTTTACCTGGGACAGGGAACCCGGGGAAACCCCAGCATTTT. This gives the protein CASSLPGTGNPGKPQHF. The chain combines TRBV28 with TRBJ1-5; TRBD1 aligns across 9 bases. V lost 2 bases to trimming and J lost 10 bases; unmatched junction nucleotides: 15. The CDR3 loop spans 17 amino acids. The V gene's germline CDR1 is MDHEN and CDR2 SYDVKM.

The chain combines TRBV10-3 with TRBJ2-6; no firm D call. Germline V lookup: CDR1 ENHRY, CDR2 SYGVKD. This CDR3 has 14 amino acids. V dropped 6 bases and J dropped 0 bases, with 6 bases sitting between them. CDR3 sequence: CAIRRTSGANVLTF. CDR3 DNA: TGTGCCATCAGGAGGACCTCTGGGGCCAACGTCCTGACTTTC.

The rearrangement links TRBV5-1 to TRBJ2-6; D ambiguous. Trimming took off 3 bases at V and 4 bases at J, with 14 bases between the two ends. CDR1 is SGHRS and CDR2 is YFSETQ in the germline V gene. This CDR3 is 16 amino acids long. The CDR3 loop reads CASSSLTARGANVLTF. CDR3 DNA sequence: TGCGCCAGCAGCTCTCTAACAGCGAGAGGGGCCAACGTCCTGACTTTC. Complete variable domain (other parts from reference TRBV5-1 and TRBJ2-6): KAGVTQTPRYLIKTRGQQVTLSCSPISGHRSVSWYQQTPGQGLQFLFEYFSETQRNKGNFPGRFSGRQFSNSRSEMNVSTLELGDSALYLCASSSLTARGANVLTFGAGSRLTVL.

The chain is built from TRBV7-8 and TRBJ1-3; maybe TRBD1 (6 bases). Germline lookup yields CDR1 SGHVS and CDR2 FQNEAQ. The CDR3 has 16 residues. The V gene lost 4 bases and the J gene lost 0 bases, with 13 bases spanning the gap. CDR3 loop: CASSSLQGSSGNTIYF. CDR3 in DNA: TGTGCCAGCAGCTCCCTACAGGGCAGCTCTGGAAACACCATATATTTT.

DNA for the CDR3: TGTGCCAGCAGCTTAGTATCACCCCATTCCGGGACGTGGGAGACCCAGTACTTC. Translated, it gives CASSLVSPHSGTWETQYF. The chain links TRBV11-2 to TRBJ2-5, with D perhaps being TRBD1 or TRBD2 (5 bases each). This CDR3 is 18 amino acids long. V was clipped by 1 base and J by 5 bases, with 23 bases between them. The V gene's germline CDR1 is SGHAT and CDR2 FQNNGV.

The chain carries TRBV6-9 and TRBJ1-3, with TRBD1 matching 7 bases. CDR1 and CDR2 from the germline V gene are MNHGY and SVAAGI. This CDR3 region has 16 residues. V shed 2 bases and J 4 bases; nucleotides not matched to a gene: 8. The CDR3 here is CASSYRPTGAGNTIYF. The CDR3 region has the DNA TGTGCCAGCAGTTATCGGCCAACAGGGGCCGGAAACACCATATATTTT.

This chain joins TRBV2 and TRBJ1-1, with 8 bases aligning to TRBD1. The J segment lost 3 bases and the V segment lost 6 bases, leaving 3 bases of the junction unmatched. The CDR3 is 13 residues long. Germline V gene sequence: CDR1 SNHLY, CDR2 FYNNEI. The CDR3 DNA reads as TGTGCCAGCAGACAGGGGGTAGACACTGAAGCTTTCTTT. It specifies CASRQGVDTEAFF.

This chain uses TRBV5-6 with TRBJ1-1; 10 nucleotides align to TRBD1. Germline-derived CDR1 and CDR2 are SGHDT and YYEEEE. The junction had 3 bases not matched to a gene; V was cut back by 4 bases and J by 6 bases. The length of the CDR3 is 13 residues. CDR3 coding DNA: TGTGCCAGCAGCCTCGGGACAGGGGCTGAAGCTTTCTTT. Translated, it gives CASSLGTGAEAFF.

V gene TRBV19 combines with J gene TRBJ2-4; perhaps TRBD2 as D (5 bases). Germline V gene data show CDR1 as LNHDA and CDR2 as SQIVND (reference sequence). The ends were cut back, 5 bases at V and 2 bases at J, with 10 bases in the middle. CDR3 size: 14 residues. The CDR3 loop is CASSGSGSKNIQYF. The CDR3 nucleotides are TGTGCCAGTAGTGGGAGCGGTTCCAAAAACATTCAGTACTTC. The full variable domain, rest sourced from reference TRBV19 and TRBJ2-4, is DGGITQSPKYLFRKEGQNVTLSCEQNLNHDAMYWYRQDPGQGLRLIYYSQIVNDFQKGDIAEGYSVSREKKESFPLTVTSAQKNPTAFYLCASSGSGSKNIQYFGAGTRLSVL.

This clone has just one count. The CDR3 loop reads CSARGSDEQYF. As DNA, the CDR3 is TGCAGTGCTAGAGGCTCGGACGAGCAGTACTTC. This chain connects TRBV20-1 to TRBJ2-7; D gene ambiguous. This CDR3 comprises 11 residues. V dropped 1 base and J dropped 5 bases, with 6 bases sitting between them. Germline V gene data show CDR1 as DFQATT and CDR2 as SNEGSKA (reference sequence).

This chain uses TRBV18 with TRBJ2-2; D is possibly TRBD1 or TRBD2 (5 bases each). Trimming took off 10 bases at V and 5 bases at J, with 23 bases between the two ends. The CDR3 totals 16 residues. Germline-derived CDR1 and CDR2 are KGHSH and LQKENI. The DNA for the CDR3 is TGTGCCACACGCACCGAGGGGTCCTGGCGAACCGGGGAGCTGTTTTTT. Residues: CATRTEGSWRTGELFF.

The chain carries TRBV20-1 and TRBJ1-1; D is uncertain. CDR1 is DFQATT, CDR2 SNEGSKA, per germline (reference sequence). V gave up 4 bases and J gave up 2 bases, with 2 bases separating them. The CDR3 runs 10 residues. CDR3 DNA sequence: TGCAGTGCTACAAACACTGAAGCTTTCTTT. Translation: CSATNTEAFF.

This clone turned up a few times. V is TRBV4-3 and J is TRBJ2-6; the match to TRBD1 covers 10 bases. Germline-derived CDR1 and CDR2 are LGHNA and YSLEER. V shed 4 bases and J 3 bases; nucleotides not matched to a gene: 6. The CDR3 is 17 residues long. DNA of the CDR3: TGCGCCAGCAGCCGGGACAGGGGAACGGGTGGGGCCAACGTCCTGACTTTC. This translates into CASSRDRGTGGANVLTF.

Concerning this clone: The sample contains more than one DNA sequence encoding this CDR3. The rearrangement uses TRBV7-2 and TRBJ2-7; the D is unclear. The CDR3 totals 13 residues. From germline, CDR1 is SGHTA and CDR2 FQGNSA. Trimming took 1 base from V and 3 from J, leaving 7 bases between them. The CDR3 nucleotides are TGTGCCAGCAGCTTAGTTGGGTTCTACGAGCAGTACTTC. Translation gives CASSLVGFYEQYF.